This T cell receptor (beta chain) was sequenced during a study of monozygotic twins with inflammatory bowel disease. Study-level findings and limits: Especially where disease activity was present, IBD patients had fewer clonotypes in common with others than healthy twins did.

For this clonotype: Its antigen is not identified.

Following a re-call of the 5' RACE reads, TCRdb has one entry per CDR3 protein and lacks DNA. This listing includes about 330,000 distinct CDR3 sequences. The CDR3 sequence is 15 residues long. Per germline, CDR1 MDHEN and CDR2 SYDVKM. The material sequenced was blood. The rearrangement joins TRBV28 to TRBJ2-2; TCRdb picks TRBD1, but there is no DNA to check that call. This receptor was identified in a human donor with ulcerative colitis or Crohn's disease, or a healthy co-twin of an affected twin (not recorded which). CDR3 protein: CATEGAGPEYGELFF. Supplemented by reference TRBV28 and TRBJ2-2, the full variable domain reads DVKVTQSSRYLVKRTGEKVFLECVQDMDHENMFWYRQDPGLGLRLIYFSYDVKMKEKGDIPEGYSVSREKKERFSLILESASTNQTSMYLCATEGAGPEYGELFFGEGSRLTVL.